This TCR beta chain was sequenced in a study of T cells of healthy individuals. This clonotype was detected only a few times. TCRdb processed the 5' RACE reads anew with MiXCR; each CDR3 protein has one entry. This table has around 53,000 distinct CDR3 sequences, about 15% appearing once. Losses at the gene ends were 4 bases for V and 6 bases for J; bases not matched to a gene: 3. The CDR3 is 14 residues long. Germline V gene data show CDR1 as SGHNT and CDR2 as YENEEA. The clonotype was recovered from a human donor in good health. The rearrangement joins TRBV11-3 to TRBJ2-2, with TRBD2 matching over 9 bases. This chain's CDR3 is CASSSGLAAGELFF. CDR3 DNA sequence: TGTGCCAGCAGCTCGGGACTAGCCGCCGGGGAGCTGTTTTTT.